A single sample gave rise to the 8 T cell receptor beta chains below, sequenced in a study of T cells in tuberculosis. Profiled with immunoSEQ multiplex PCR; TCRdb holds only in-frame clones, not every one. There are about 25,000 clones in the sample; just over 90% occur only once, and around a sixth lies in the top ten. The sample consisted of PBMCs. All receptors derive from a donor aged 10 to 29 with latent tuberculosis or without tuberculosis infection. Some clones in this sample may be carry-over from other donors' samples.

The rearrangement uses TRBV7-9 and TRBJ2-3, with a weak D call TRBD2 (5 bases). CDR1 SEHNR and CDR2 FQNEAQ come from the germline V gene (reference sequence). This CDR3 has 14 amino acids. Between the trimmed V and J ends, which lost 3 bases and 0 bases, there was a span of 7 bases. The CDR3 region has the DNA TGTGCCAGCAGCTTCGACTATAGCACAGATACGCAGTATTTT. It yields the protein CASSFDYSTDTQYF.

The CDR3 nucleotides read TGTGCCAGCAGCCCCCGGGACAGGGGGACCTACGAGCAGTACTTC. Protein sequence: CASSPRDRGTYEQYF. The V gene is TRBV6-1, the J gene TRBJ2-7; 11 bases agree with TRBD1. J was trimmed by 2 bases and V by 6 bases; bases with no gene match: 6. Germline V lookup: CDR1 MNHNS, CDR2 SASEGT. CDR3 length: 15 amino acids.

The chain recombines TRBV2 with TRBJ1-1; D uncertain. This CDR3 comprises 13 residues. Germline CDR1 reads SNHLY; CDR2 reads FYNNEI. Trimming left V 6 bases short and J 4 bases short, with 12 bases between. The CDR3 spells CASRAEGITEAFF. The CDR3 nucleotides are TGTGCCAGCAGGGCGGAGGGAATCACTGAAGCTTTCTTT.

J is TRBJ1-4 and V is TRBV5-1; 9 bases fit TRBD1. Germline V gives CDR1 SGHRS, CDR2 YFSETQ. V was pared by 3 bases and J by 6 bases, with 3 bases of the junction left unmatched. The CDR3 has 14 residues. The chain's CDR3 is CASSSGTGHEKLFF. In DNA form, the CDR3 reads TGCGCCAGCAGCTCCGGGACAGGGCATGAAAAACTGTTTTTT. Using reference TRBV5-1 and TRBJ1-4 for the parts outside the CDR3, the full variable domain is KAGVTQTPRYLIKTRGQQVTLSCSPISGHRSVSWYQQTPGQGLQFLFEYFSETQRNKGNFPGRFSGRQFSNSRSEMNVSTLELGDSALYLCASSSGTGHEKLFFGSGTQLSVL.

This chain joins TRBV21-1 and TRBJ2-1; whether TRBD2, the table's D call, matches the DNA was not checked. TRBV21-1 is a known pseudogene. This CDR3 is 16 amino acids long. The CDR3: CASSHRSGGSYNEQFF. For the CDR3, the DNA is TGTGCCAGCAGCCATCGGTCCGGGGGCTCCTACAATGAGCAGTTCTTC.

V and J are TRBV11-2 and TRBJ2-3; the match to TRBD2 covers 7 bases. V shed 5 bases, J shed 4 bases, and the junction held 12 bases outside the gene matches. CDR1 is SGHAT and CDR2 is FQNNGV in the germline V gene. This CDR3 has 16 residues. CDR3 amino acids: CASSGGLVGRADTQYF. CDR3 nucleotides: TGTGCCAGCAGCGGTGGACTAGTCGGACGTGCAGATACGCAGTATTTT.

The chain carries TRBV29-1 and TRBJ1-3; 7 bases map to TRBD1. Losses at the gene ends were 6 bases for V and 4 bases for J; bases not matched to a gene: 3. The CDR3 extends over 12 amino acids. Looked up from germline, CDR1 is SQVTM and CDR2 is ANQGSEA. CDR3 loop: CSVRGQGNTIYF. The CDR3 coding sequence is TGCAGCGTGAGGGGACAGGGAAACACCATATATTTT.

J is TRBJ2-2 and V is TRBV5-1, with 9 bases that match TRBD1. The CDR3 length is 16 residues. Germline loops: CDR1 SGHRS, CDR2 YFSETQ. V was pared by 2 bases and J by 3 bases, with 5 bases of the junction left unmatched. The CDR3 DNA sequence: TGCGCCAGCAGCTTATTAGGGACAGGGTACACCGGGGAGCTGTTTTTT. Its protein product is CASSLLGTGYTGELFF.